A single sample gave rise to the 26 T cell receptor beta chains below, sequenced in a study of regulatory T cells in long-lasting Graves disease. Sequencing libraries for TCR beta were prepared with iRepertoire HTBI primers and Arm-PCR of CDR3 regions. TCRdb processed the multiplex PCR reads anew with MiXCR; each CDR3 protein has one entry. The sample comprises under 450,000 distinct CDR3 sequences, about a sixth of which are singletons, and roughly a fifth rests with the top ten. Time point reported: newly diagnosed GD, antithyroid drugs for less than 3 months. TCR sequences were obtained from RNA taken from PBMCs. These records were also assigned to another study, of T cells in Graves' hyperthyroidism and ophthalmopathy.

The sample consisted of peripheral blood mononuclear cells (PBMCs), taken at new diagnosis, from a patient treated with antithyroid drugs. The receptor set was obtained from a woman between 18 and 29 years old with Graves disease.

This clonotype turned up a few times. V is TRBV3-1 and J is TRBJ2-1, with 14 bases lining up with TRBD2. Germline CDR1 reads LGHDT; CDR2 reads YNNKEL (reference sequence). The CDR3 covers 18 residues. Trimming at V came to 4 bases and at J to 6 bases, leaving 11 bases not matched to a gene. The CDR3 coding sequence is TGTGCCAGCAGCCCCTTGACTAGCGGGGGGGGGAGGGGCAATGAGCAGTTCTTC. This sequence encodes CASSPLTSGGGRGNEQFF.

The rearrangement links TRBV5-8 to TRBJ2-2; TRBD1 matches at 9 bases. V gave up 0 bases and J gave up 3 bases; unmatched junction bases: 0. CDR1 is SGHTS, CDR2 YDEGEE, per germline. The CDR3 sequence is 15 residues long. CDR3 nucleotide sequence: TGTGCCAGCAGCTTGGACAGGGGGCACACCGGGGAGCTGTTTTTT. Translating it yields CASSLDRGHTGELFF.

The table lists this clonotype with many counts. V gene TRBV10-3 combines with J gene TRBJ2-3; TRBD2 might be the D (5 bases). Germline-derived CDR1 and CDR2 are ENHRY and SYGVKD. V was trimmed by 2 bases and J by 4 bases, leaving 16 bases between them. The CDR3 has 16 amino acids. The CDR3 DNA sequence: TGTGCCATCAGTGAGATACGGACTGTGAACCCAGATACGCAGTATTTT. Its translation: CAISEIRTVNPDTQYF.

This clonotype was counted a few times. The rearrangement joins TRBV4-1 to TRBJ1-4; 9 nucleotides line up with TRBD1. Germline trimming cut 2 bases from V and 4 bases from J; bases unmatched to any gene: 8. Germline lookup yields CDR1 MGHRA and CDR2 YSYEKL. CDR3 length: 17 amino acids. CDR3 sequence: CASSQFDRGSLNEKLFF. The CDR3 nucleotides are TGCGCCAGCAGCCAATTCGACAGGGGGAGCCTTAATGAAAAACTGTTTTTT.

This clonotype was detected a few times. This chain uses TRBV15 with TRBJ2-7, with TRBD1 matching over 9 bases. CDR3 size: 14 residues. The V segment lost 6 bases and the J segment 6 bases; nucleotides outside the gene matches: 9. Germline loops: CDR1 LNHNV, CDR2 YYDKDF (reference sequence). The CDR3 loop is CATRPGQGFGEQYF. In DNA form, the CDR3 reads TGTGCCACCAGGCCGGGACAGGGTTTCGGCGAGCAGTACTTC.

This CDR3 reads CSAPGRGELFF. CDR3 bases: TGCAGTGCTCCCGGACGGGGGGAGCTGTTTTTT. The J gene is TRBJ2-2, the V gene TRBV20-1; D gene uncertain. With 5 bases removed from V and 8 bases from J, the gap between germline ends came to 9 bases. CDR1 is DFQATT and CDR2 is SNEGSKA in the germline V gene (reference sequence). The CDR3 sequence is 11 residues long.

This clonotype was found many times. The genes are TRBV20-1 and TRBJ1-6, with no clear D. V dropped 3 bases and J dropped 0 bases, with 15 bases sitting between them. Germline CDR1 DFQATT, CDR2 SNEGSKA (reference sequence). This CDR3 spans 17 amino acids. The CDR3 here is CSASAGDLSSYNSPLHF. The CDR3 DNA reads TGCAGTGCTAGCGCCGGGGATCTCAGCTCCTATAATTCACCCCTCCACTTT.

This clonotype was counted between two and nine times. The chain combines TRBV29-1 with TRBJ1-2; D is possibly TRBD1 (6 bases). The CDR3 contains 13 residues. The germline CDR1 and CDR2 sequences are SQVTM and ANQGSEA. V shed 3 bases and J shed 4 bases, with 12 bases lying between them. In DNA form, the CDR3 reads TGCAGCGTTGACAGGGACATTCGCTATGGCTACACCTTC. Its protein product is CSVDRDIRYGYTF.

The CDR3 is CASSLSGTGPKTNIQYF. The CDR3 DNA reads TGTGCCAGCAGTTTGTCCGGGACAGGGCCCAAAACAAACATTCAGTACTTC. This rearrangement joins TRBV2 to TRBJ2-4; 9 bases line up with TRBD1. The J segment lost 6 bases and the V segment lost 5 bases, leaving 14 bases of the junction unmatched. The germline V gene encodes CDR1 SNHLY and CDR2 FYNNEI. The CDR3 is 17 amino acids.

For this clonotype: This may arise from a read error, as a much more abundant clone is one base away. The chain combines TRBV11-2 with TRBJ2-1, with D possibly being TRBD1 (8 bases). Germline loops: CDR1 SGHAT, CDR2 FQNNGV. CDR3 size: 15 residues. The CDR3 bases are TGTGCCAGCAGCGTACAGGGGGGGTCCTACAATGGGCAGTTCTTC. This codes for CASSVQGGSYNGQFF.

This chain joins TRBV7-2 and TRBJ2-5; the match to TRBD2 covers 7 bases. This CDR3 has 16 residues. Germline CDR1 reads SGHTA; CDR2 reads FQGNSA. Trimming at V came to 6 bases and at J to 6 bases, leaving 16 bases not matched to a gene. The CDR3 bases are TGTGCCAGCAGTCCTCGCAGCGCGGGAGAGACGAAGACCCAGTACTTC. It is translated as CASSPRSAGETKTQYF.

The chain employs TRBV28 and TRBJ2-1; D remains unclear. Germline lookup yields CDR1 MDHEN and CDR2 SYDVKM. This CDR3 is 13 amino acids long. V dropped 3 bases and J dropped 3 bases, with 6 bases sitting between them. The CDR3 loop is CASSLSDYNEQFF. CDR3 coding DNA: TGTGCCAGCAGTTTGAGCGACTACAATGAGCAGTTCTTC. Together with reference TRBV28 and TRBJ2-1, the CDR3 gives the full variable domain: DVKVTQSSRYLVKRTGEKVFLECVQDMDHENMFWYRQDPGLGLRLIYFSYDVKMKEKGDIPEGYSVSREKKERFSLILESASTNQTSMYLCASSLSDYNEQFFGPGTRLTVL.

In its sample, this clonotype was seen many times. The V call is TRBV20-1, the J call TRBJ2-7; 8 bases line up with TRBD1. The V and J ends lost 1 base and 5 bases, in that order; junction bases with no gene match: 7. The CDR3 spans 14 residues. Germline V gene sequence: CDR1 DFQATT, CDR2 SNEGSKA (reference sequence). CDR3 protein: CSARGAGGEHEQYF. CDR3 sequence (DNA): TGCAGTGCTAGAGGGGCAGGGGGCGAACACGAGCAGTACTTC.

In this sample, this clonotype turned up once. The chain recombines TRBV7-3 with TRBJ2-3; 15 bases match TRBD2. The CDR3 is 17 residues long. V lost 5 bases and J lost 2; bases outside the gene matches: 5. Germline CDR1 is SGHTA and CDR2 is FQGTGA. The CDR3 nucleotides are TGTGCCAGCAGCCGGACTAGCGGGGGGGAACACACAGATACGCAGTATTTT. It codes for CASSRTSGGEHTDTQYF.

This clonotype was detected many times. The CDR3: CSATSTSLSGNYYEQYF. In DNA form, the CDR3 reads TGCAGTGCTACTAGCACCTCACTCAGCGGGAATTATTACGAGCAGTACTTC. The chain combines TRBV20-1 with TRBJ2-7, with 7 bases aligning to TRBD2. The CDR3 has 17 residues. V lost 4 bases, J lost 4 bases, and 19 bases stayed unmatched. Germline V lookup: CDR1 DFQATT, CDR2 SNEGSKA (reference sequence).

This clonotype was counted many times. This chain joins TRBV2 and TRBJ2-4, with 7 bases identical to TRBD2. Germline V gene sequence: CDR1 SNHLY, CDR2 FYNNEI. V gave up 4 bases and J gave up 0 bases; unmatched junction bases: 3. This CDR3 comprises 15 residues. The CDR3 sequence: CASSVAGLAKNIQYF. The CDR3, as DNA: TGTGCCAGCAGTGTAGCGGGTCTAGCCAAAAACATTCAGTACTTC.

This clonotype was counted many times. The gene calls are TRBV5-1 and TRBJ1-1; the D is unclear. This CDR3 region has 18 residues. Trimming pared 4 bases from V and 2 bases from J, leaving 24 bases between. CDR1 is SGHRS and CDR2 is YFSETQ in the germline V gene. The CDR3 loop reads CASSPTVGPSSINTEAFF. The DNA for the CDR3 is TGCGCCAGCAGCCCAACGGTCGGCCCCTCCTCCATAAACACTGAAGCTTTCTTT.

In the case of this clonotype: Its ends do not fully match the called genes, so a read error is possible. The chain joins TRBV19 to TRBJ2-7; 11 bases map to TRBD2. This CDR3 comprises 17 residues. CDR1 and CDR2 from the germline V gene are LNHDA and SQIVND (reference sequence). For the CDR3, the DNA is TGTGCCAGTAGACCCACTCCCTGGGGACTAGCGGACTACGAGCAGCACTTC. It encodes CASRPTPWGLADYEQHF.

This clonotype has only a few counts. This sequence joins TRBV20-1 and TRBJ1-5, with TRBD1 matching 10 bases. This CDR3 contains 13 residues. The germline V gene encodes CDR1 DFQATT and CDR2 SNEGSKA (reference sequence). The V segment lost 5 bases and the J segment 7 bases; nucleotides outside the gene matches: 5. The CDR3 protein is CSAWTGGKQPQHF. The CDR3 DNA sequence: TGCAGTGCTTGGACAGGGGGGAAACAGCCCCAGCATTTT.

The CDR3 reads CASSTLGGSYNEQFF. In DNA, the CDR3 is TGTGCCAGCAGCACGTTAGGGGGCTCCTACAATGAGCAGTTCTTC. The rearrangement uses TRBV5-6 and TRBJ2-1, with D possibly being TRBD1 (6 bases). CDR3 length: 15 residues. Trimming stripped 4 bases from V and 0 bases from J, with 11 bases between. Germline values: CDR1 SGHDT, CDR2 YYEEEE.

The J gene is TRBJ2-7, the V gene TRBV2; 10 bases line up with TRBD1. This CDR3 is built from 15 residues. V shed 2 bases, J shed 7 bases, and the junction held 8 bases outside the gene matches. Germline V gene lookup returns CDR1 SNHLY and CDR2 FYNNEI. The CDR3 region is CASSEWGTGVGEQYF. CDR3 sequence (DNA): TGTGCCAGCAGTGAATGGGGGACAGGGGTTGGGGAGCAGTACTTC.

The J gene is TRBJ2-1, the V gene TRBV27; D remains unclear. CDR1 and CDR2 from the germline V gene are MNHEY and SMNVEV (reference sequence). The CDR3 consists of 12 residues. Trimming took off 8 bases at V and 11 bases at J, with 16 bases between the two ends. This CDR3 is CASYRSGIKQFF. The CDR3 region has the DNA TGTGCCAGCTACCGGTCTGGTATTAAGCAGTTCTTC.

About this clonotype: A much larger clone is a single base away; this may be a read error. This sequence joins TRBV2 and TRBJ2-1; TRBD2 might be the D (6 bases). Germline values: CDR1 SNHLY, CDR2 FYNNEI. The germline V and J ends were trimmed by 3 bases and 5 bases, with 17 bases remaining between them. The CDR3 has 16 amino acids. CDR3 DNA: TGTGCCAGCAGTGACCCCTCTAGCGTAGTTAACAATGAGCAGTTCTTC. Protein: CASSDPSSVVNNEQFF.

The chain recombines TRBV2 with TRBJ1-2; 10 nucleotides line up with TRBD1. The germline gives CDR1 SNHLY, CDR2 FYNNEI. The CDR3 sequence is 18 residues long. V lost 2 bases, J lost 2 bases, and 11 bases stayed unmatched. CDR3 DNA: TGTGCCAGCAGTGAACCGACTGAGGGGACAGGGGAAAACTATGGCTACACCTTC. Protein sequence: CASSEPTEGTGENYGYTF.

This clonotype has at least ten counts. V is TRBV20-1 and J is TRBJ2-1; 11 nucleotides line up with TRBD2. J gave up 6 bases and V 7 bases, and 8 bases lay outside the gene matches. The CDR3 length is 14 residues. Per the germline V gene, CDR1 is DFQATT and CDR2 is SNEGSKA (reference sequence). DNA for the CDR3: TGCAGTGGATGGCTAGCGGGGGGAAGCAATGAGCAGTTCTTC. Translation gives CSGWLAGGSNEQFF.

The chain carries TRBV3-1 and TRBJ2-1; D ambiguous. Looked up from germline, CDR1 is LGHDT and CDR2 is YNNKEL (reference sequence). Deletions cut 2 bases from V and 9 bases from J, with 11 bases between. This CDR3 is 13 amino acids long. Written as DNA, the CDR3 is TGTGCCAGCAGCCAAATGATGGGCGGTGAGCAGTTCTTC. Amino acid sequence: CASSQMMGGEQFF.